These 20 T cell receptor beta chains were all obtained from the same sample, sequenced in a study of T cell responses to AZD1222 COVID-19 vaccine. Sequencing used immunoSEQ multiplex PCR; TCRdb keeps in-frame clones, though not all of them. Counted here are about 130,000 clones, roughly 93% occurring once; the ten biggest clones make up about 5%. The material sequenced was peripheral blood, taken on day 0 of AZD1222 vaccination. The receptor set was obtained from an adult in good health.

The CDR3 DNA follows: TGTGCCACCAGCAGAGGGGGGGAGCGTGGCTACACCTTC. It yields the protein CATSRGGERGYTF. The V call is TRBV15, the J call TRBJ1-2, with a tentative D call TRBD1 (5 bases). This CDR3 contains 13 residues. The germline V gene has CDR1 LNHNV and CDR2 YYDKDF (reference sequence). V lost 1 base, J lost 7 bases, and 10 bases lay in between.

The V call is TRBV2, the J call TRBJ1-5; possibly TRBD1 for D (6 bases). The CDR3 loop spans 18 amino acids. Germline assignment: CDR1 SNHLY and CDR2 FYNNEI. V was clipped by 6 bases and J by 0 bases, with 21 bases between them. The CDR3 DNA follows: TGTGCCAGCAGCATGGGCGAGGCAGGGGCATATAGCAATCAGCCCCAGCATTTT. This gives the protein CASSMGEAGAYSNQPQHF.

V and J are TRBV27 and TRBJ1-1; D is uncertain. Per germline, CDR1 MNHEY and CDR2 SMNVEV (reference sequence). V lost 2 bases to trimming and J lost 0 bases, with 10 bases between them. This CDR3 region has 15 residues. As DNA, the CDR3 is TGTGCCAGCAGTTTACACGCAGGTTTGAACACTGAAGCTTTCTTT. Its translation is CASSLHAGLNTEAFF.

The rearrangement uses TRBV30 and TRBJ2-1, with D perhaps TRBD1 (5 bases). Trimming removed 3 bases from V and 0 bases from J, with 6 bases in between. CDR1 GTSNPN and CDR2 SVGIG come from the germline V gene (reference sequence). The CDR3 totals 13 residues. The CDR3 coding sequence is TGTGCCTGGAGGGGGCCCTCCTACAATGAGCAGTTCTTC. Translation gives CAWRGPSYNEQFF.

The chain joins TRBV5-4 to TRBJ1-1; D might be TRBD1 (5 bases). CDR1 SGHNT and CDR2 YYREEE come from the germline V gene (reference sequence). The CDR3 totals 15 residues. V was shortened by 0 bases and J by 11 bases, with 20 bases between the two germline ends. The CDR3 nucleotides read TGTGCCAGCAGCTTGGCGGGCGGCAGGGAAGTCCGCGCTTTCTTT. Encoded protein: CASSLAGGREVRAFF.

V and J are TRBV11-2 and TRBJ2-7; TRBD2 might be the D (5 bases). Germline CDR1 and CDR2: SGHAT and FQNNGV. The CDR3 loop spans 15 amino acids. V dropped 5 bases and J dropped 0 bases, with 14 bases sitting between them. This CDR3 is CASSRIRGASYEQYF. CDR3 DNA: TGTGCCAGCAGCAGGATCCGGGGAGCCTCCTACGAGCAGTACTTC.

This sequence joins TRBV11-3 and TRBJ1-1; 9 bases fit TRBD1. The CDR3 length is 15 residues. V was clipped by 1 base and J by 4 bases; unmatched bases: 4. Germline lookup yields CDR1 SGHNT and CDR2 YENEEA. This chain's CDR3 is CASSLGGQGATEAFF. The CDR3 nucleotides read TGTGCCAGCAGCTTAGGGGGACAGGGAGCCACTGAAGCTTTCTTT. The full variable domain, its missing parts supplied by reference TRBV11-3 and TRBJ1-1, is EAGVVQSPRYKIIEKKQPVAFWCNPISGHNTLYWYLQNLGQGPELLIRYENEEAVDDSQLPKDRFSAERLKGVDSTLKIQPAELGDSAVYLCASSLGGQGATEAFFGQGTRLTVV.

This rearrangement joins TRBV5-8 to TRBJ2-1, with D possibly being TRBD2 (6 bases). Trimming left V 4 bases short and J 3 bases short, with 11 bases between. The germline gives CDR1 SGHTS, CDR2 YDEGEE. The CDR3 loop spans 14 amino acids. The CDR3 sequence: CASSGGFNYNEQFF. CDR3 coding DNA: TGTGCCAGCAGCGGGGGGTTCAACTACAATGAGCAGTTCTTC. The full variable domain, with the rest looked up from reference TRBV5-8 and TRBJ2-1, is EAGVTQSPTHLIKTRGQQATLRCSPISGHTSVYWYQQALGLGLQFLLWYDEGEERNRGNFPPRFSGRQFPNYSSELNVNALELEDSALYLCASSGGFNYNEQFFGPGTRLTVL.

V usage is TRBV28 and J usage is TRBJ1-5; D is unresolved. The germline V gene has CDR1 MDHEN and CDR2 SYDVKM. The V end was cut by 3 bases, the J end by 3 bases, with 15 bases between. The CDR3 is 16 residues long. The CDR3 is CASSFPTLTINQPQHF. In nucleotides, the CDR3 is TGTGCCAGCAGTTTCCCCACACTTACTATCAATCAGCCCCAGCATTTT. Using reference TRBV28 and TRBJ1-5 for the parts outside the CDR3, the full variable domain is DVKVTQSSRYLVKRTGEKVFLECVQDMDHENMFWYRQDPGLGLRLIYFSYDVKMKEKGDIPEGYSVSREKKERFSLILESASTNQTSMYLCASSFPTLTINQPQHFGDGTRLSIL.

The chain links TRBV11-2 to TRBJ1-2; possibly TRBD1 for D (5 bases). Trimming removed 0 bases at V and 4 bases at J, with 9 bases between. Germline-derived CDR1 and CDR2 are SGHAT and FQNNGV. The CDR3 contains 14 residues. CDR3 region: CASSLDGGGYGYTF. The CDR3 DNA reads TGTGCCAGCAGCTTAGACGGGGGAGGCTATGGCTACACCTTC.

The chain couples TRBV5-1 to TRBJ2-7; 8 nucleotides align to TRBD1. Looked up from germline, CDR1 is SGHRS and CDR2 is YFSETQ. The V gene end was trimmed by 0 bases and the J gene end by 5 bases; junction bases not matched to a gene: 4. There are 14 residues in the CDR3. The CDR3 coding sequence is TGCGCCAGCAGCTTGGGACAGGGGATCCACGAGCAGTACTTC. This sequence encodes CASSLGQGIHEQYF.

For the CDR3, the DNA is TGTGCCAGCACTAACAGGGAAAGGAACACTGAAGCTTTCTTT. This encodes CASTNRERNTEAFF. This chain links TRBV18 with TRBJ1-1, with D tentatively TRBD1 (6 bases). The V and J ends lost 8 bases and 1 base respectively, with 14 bases between them. Looked up from germline, CDR1 is KGHSH and CDR2 is LQKENI. The CDR3 has 14 residues.

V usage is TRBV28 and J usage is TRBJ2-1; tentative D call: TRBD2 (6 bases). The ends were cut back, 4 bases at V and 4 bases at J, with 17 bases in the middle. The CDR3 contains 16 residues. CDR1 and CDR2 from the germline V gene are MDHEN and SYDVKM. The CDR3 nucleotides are TGTGCCAGCAGTTCCCCTTGGGGCGGGAAGTACAATGAGCAGTTCTTC. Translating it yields CASSSPWGGKYNEQFF.

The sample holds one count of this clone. Here the CDR3 reads CASSPSGGSYNEQFF. The CDR3 DNA is TGTGCCAGCTCACCTAGCGGGGGATCCTACAATGAGCAGTTCTTC. J is TRBJ2-1 and V is TRBV18; 9 bases align to TRBD2. Germline V gives CDR1 KGHSH, CDR2 LQKENI. V dropped 3 bases and J dropped 1; count of bases not matched to a gene: 1. This CDR3 contains 15 residues.

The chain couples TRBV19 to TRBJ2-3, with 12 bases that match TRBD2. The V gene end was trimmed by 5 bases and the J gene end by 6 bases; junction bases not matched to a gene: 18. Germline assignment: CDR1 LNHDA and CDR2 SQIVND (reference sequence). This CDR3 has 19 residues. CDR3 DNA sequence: TGTGCCAGTAGTCCGACATTTAAAACCGGGACTAGCGGGTTTGATACGCAGTATTTT. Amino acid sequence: CASSPTFKTGTSGFDTQYF.

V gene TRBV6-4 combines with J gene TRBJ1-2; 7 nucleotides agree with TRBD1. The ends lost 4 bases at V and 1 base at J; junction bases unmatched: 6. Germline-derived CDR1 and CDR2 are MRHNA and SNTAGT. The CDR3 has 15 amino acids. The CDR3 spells CASSVATGSNYGYTF. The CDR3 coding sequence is TGTGCCAGCAGTGTCGCGACAGGGAGTAACTATGGCTACACCTTC.

The CDR3 loop reads CASSVAGGAKETQYF. CDR3 coding DNA: TGTGCCAGCAGCGTAGCAGGTGGGGCAAAAGAGACCCAGTACTTC. This chain connects TRBV9 to TRBJ2-5; D is possibly TRBD1 (5 bases). This CDR3 is built from 15 residues. CDR1 and CDR2 (germline): SGDLS, YYNGEE. V was trimmed by 0 bases and J by 3 bases, leaving 12 bases between them.

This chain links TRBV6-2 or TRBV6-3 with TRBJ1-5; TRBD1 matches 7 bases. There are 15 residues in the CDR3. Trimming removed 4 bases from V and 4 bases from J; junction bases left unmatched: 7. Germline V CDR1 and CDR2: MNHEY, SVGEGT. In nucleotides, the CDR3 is TGTGCCAGCAGTTCCCTGGGACAGCTTAATCAGCCCCAGCATTTT. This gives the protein CASSSLGQLNQPQHF.

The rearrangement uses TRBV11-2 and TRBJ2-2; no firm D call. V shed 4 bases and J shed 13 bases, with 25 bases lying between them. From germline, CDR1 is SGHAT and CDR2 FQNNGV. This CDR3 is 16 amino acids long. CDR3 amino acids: CASSSPDPLFGRVLFF. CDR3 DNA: TGTGCCAGCAGCTCACCGGACCCCCTGTTTGGCCGGGTGCTGTTTTTT. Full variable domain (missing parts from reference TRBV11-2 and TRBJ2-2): EAGVAQSPRYKIIEKRQSVAFWCNPISGHATLYWYQQILGQGPKLLIQFQNNGVVDDSQLPKDRFSAERLKGVDSTLKIQPAKLEDSAVYLCASSSPDPLFGRVLFFGEGSRLTVL.

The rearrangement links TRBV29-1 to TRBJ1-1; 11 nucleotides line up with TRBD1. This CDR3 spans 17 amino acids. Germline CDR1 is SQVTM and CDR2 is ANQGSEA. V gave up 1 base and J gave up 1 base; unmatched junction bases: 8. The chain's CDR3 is CSVEGGDRGDWNTEAFF. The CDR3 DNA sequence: TGCAGCGTTGAAGGCGGGGACAGGGGGGATTGGAACACTGAAGCTTTCTTT.